A single sample gave rise to the 15 T cell receptor beta chains below, sequenced in a study of blood T cell repertoires in COVID-19. The repertoire was sequenced with immunoSEQ multiplex PCR; TCRdb's copy has only in-frame clones and lacks some. The sample includes 200,000 to 250,000 clones, 83% of them seen just once. Sample: peripheral blood. These receptor sequences come from a woman between 45 and 60 years old with acute or convalescent COVID-19.

The V call is TRBV7-9, the J call TRBJ2-7; 8 bases fit TRBD1. J gave up 4 bases and V 0 bases, and 8 bases lay outside the gene matches. Germline V CDR1 and CDR2: SEHNR, FQNEAQ (reference sequence). This CDR3 spans 16 amino acids. For the CDR3, the DNA is TGTGCCAGCAGCTTAGCCCCCACGGGACAGGCTTACGAGCAGTACTTC. As protein: CASSLAPTGQAYEQYF.

The gene calls are TRBV9 and TRBJ2-7; D possibly corresponds to TRBD2 (5 bases). V shed 3 bases and J shed 1 base, with 5 bases lying between them. The CDR3 runs to 12 residues. Germline V gene data show CDR1 as SGDLS and CDR2 as YYNGEE. The CDR3, as DNA: TGTGCCAGCAGCGGGAGGTCCTACGAGCAGTACTTC. Translated, it gives CASSGRSYEQYF.

The rearrangement joins TRBV19 to TRBJ1-5, with D unresolved. Germline assignment: CDR1 LNHDA and CDR2 SQIVND (reference sequence). The V gene lost 6 bases and the J gene lost 4 bases, with 10 bases spanning the gap. The CDR3 loop spans 13 amino acids. In nucleotides, the CDR3 is TGTGCCAGTAGCTTCAAGCGGAATCAGCCCCAGCATTTT. This translates into CASSFKRNQPQHF.

CDR3 sequence: CASSPPSSWETQYF. In DNA form, the CDR3 reads TGTGCCAGCTCACCACCGTCTAGCTGGGAGACCCAGTACTTC. The chain has TRBV18 and TRBJ2-5, with D tentatively TRBD2 (5 bases). The V and J ends lost 0 bases and 5 bases respectively, with 10 bases between them. Germline V gene sequence: CDR1 KGHSH, CDR2 LQKENI. This CDR3 has 14 residues. Complete variable domain (other parts from reference TRBV18 and TRBJ2-5): NAGVMQNPRHLVRRRGQEARLRCSPMKGHSHVYWYRQLPEEGLKFMVYLQKENIIDESGMPKERFSAEFPKEGPSILRIQQVVRGDSAAYFCASSPPSSWETQYFGPGTRLLVL.

This clone was seen just once. The rearrangement links TRBV4-1 to TRBJ1-1; TRBD1 aligns across 8 bases. This CDR3 comprises 15 residues. The germline CDR1 and CDR2 sequences are MGHRA and YSYEKL. With 3 bases clipped from V and 1 base from J, the junction kept 4 bases outside the gene matches. The CDR3 is CASSHPGQANTEAFF. The CDR3 DNA is TGCGCCAGCAGCCATCCGGGACAGGCGAACACTGAAGCTTTCTTT.

The J gene is TRBJ1-2, the V gene TRBV28; D is uncertain. The germline V and J ends were trimmed by 3 bases and 8 bases, with 13 bases remaining between them. The CDR3 loop spans 13 amino acids. In germline, CDR1 is MDHEN, CDR2 SYDVKM. The CDR3 DNA sequence: TGTGCCAGCAGTTTGAGGGTAAGAGGAGGCTACACCTTC. This sequence encodes CASSLRVRGGYTF.

V and J are TRBV5-1 and TRBJ2-3; 14 bases agree with TRBD2. Germline loops: CDR1 SGHRS, CDR2 YFSETQ. V shed 2 bases, J shed 5 bases, and the junction held 1 base outside the gene matches. This CDR3 is built from 15 residues. Here the CDR3 reads CASSLGTSGGDTQYF. The CDR3 DNA is TGCGCCAGCAGCTTAGGGACTAGCGGGGGAGATACGCAGTATTTT.

The chain is built from TRBV24-1 and TRBJ2-5, with 11 bases matching TRBD2. V was clipped by 3 bases and J by 5 bases; unmatched bases: 7. Germline-derived CDR1 and CDR2 are KGHDR and SFDVKD. This CDR3 is 16 amino acids long. DNA of the CDR3: TGTGCCACCAGTGATCCTTTAGCGGGGGGGCCCGAGACCCAGTACTTC. This codes for CATSDPLAGGPETQYF.

The chain carries TRBV5-4 and TRBJ1-4; D unclear. V lost 1 base to trimming and J lost 7 bases, with 17 bases between them. The CDR3 is made up of 16 amino acids. Germline V gives CDR1 SGHNT, CDR2 YYREEE (reference sequence). The CDR3 DNA sequence: TGTGCCAGCAGCTTGCTGTATCCAGATGAACCTGAAAAACTGTTTTTT. The encoded protein is CASSLLYPDEPEKLFF.

The chain employs TRBV7-9 and TRBJ1-2; the D gene is possibly TRBD1 (6 bases). V shed 5 bases and J shed 5 bases, with 12 bases lying between them. The CDR3 covers 13 residues. Per the germline V gene, CDR1 is SEHNR and CDR2 is FQNEAQ (reference sequence). The CDR3 sequence is CASSPAGEYGYTF. The CDR3 DNA reads TGTGCCAGCAGCCCAGCAGGGGAGTATGGCTACACCTTC. Full variable domain (outside the CDR3, taken from reference TRBV7-9 and TRBJ1-2): DTGVSQNPRHKITKRGQNVTFRCDPISEHNRLYWYRQTLGQGPEFLTYFQNEAQLEKSRLLSDRFSAERPKGSFSTLEIQRTEQGDSAMYLCASSPAGEYGYTFGSGTRLTVV.

J is TRBJ1-5 and V is TRBV19; D not resolved. Germline CDR1 LNHDA, CDR2 SQIVND (reference sequence). This CDR3 is built from 16 residues. Trimming removed 3 bases from V and 7 bases from J, with 19 bases in between. CDR3 bases: TGTGCCAGTAGTATGATAATGGATCAGAACAGACAGCCCCAGCATTTT. Protein product: CASSMIMDQNRQPQHF.

The rearrangement uses TRBV30 and TRBJ1-6; 7 nucleotides align to TRBD1. With 0 bases clipped from V and 12 bases from J, the junction kept 8 bases outside the gene matches. From germline, CDR1 is GTSNPN and CDR2 SVGIG (reference sequence). The CDR3 has 14 residues. Written as DNA, the CDR3 is TGTGCCTGGAGTGTGGGACAGAGCTCTATACCCCTCCACTTT. It specifies CAWSVGQSSIPLHF.

The V call is TRBV11-2, the J call TRBJ2-1; 9 positions match TRBD2. CDR3 length equals 15 residues. Germline assignment: CDR1 SGHAT and CDR2 FQNNGV. V shed 4 bases, J shed 7 bases, and the junction held 8 bases outside the gene matches. The CDR3 here is CASSSLAGARNEQFF. In nucleotides, the CDR3 is TGTGCCAGCAGCTCCTTAGCGGGGGCTAGAAATGAGCAGTTCTTC.

This sequence joins TRBV5-1 and TRBJ1-1; D may be TRBD1 (5 bases). V was shortened by 0 bases and J by 0 bases, with 12 bases between the two germline ends. From germline, CDR1 is SGHRS and CDR2 YFSETQ. This CDR3 region has 16 residues. The CDR3 protein is CASSLEGTGMNTEAFF. The CDR3 DNA sequence: TGCGCCAGCAGCTTGGAGGGAACAGGCATGAACACTGAAGCTTTCTTT.

This clone was observed a few times. For the CDR3, the DNA is TGTGCCAGCTCACCAGGCGGGGGAAATGGCTACACCTTC. The encoded protein is CASSPGGGNGYTF. The gene calls are TRBV18 and TRBJ1-2; D might be TRBD1 (5 bases). Trimming left V 2 bases short and J 6 bases short, with 10 bases between. Germline CDR1 KGHSH, CDR2 LQKENI. CDR3 length equals 13 residues.